This TCR beta chain was identified in a study of blood T cell repertoires in COVID-19. As originally analysed: Amplified reference gene primers provided the basis for estimating nucleated cell counts. Profiling relied on immunoSEQ multiplex PCR, and the TCRdb table lists in-frame clones only, not all of them. V, J and clone size are those of that table, while D and trimming were read from the DNA. The sample holds over 150,000 clones, about 78% seen once. The V end was cut by 0 bases, the J end by 0 bases, with 15 bases between. The germline V gene encodes CDR1 SGHNT and CDR2 YENEEA. The CDR3 extends over 18 amino acids.

The sequence was collected from a woman aged 45-60 years who had recovered from COVID-19. Sequenced sample: PBMCs or T cells enriched from blood (not recorded which). This chain joins TRBV11-3 and TRBJ2-1, with TRBD2 as a possible D gene (5 bases). In DNA, the CDR3 is TGTGCCAGCAGCTTAGATGGGGTTACTAGAAGCTCCTACAATGAGCAGTTCTTC. The encoded protein is CASSLDGVTRSSYNEQFF.